This entry lists 31 T cell receptor beta chains sequenced from one sample in a study of blood T cell repertoires in COVID-19. Libraries were prepared by immunoSEQ multiplex PCR; TCRdb keeps only in-frame clonotypes and omits some of them. Seen here are about 490,000 clones, approximately 85% observed once, and the top ten hold under 4%. What was sequenced was peripheral blood. The source of these receptors is a human donor in a cohort sampled during active COVID-19.

V is TRBV5-1 and J is TRBJ1-2; tentatively, D is TRBD1 (6 bases). This CDR3 region has 14 residues. Looked up from germline, CDR1 is SGHRS and CDR2 is YFSETQ. Deletions cut 2 bases from V and 10 bases from J, with 18 bases between. The CDR3 bases are TGCGCCAGCAGCTTTACGGACAGCCCCTGGGACTACACCTTC. Translated: CASSFTDSPWDYTF.

V is TRBV27 and J is TRBJ2-1; maybe TRBD1 (6 bases). V was clipped by 5 bases and J by 6 bases, with 17 bases between them. CDR1 MNHEY and CDR2 SMNVEV come from the germline V gene (reference sequence). The CDR3 covers 15 residues. The CDR3 loop is CASSPGDYLGNEQFF. CDR3 in DNA: TGTGCCAGCAGTCCAGGGGATTACCTGGGCAATGAGCAGTTCTTC.

Note on this clone: Relative to the germline gene, one junction end is altered; a read error may explain this. The V gene is TRBV5-1, the J gene TRBJ2-1; D unclear. The CDR3 loop spans 16 amino acids. Germline loops: CDR1 SGHRS, CDR2 YFSETQ. This CDR3 reads CASTPTTTTSYYEQFF. The CDR3 nucleotides are TGCGCCAGCACCCCTACAACTACGACTTCCTACTATGAGCAGTTCTTC. The full variable domain, its missing parts supplied by reference TRBV5-1 and TRBJ2-1, is KAGVTQTPRYLIKTRGQQVTLSCSPISGHRSVSWYQQTPGQGLQFLFEYFSETQRNKGNFPGRFSGRQFSNSRSEMNVSTLELGDSALYLCASTPTTTTSYYEQFFGPGTRLTVL.

This chain joins TRBV5-6 and TRBJ2-7; 8 nucleotides line up with TRBD1. V lost 2 bases, J lost 3 bases, and 7 bases stayed unmatched. The germline gives CDR1 SGHDT, CDR2 YYEEEE. The CDR3 loop spans 15 amino acids. The CDR3 sequence is CASSFVTGGFYEQYF. The CDR3 bases are TGTGCCAGCAGCTTCGTCACAGGGGGATTCTACGAGCAGTACTTC.

This clone was observed once. The chain combines TRBV30 with TRBJ2-4; 7 bases agree with TRBD2. The V and J ends lost 5 bases and 6 bases, in that order; junction bases with no gene match: 13. The length of the CDR3 is 15 residues. Germline-derived CDR1 and CDR2 are GTSNPN and SVGIG (reference sequence). The CDR3 region has the DNA TGTGCCTGGGGTCCGGGGGGAGGTGGGCGAAACATTCAGTACTTC. Protein sequence: CAWGPGGGGRNIQYF.

The V and J genes are TRBV6-2 or TRBV6-3 and TRBJ2-7; 8 nucleotides line up with TRBD1. The germline CDR1 and CDR2 sequences are MNHEY and SVGEGT. The CDR3 has 15 amino acids. V lost 1 base, J lost 1 base, and 3 bases stayed unmatched. The CDR3 nucleotides read TGTGCCAGCAGTTACTTAACAGGGGGATCCTACGAGCAGTACTTC. Translated, it gives CASSYLTGGSYEQYF.

The chain uses TRBV6-2 or TRBV6-3 and TRBJ2-3; D call uncertain. Trimming left V 5 bases short and J 0 bases short, with 12 bases between. The CDR3 runs 15 residues. Looked up from germline, CDR1 is MNHEY and CDR2 is SVGEGT. This chain's CDR3 is CASSETRLSTDTQYF. In DNA form, the CDR3 reads TGTGCCAGCAGTGAGACGAGACTTAGCACAGATACGCAGTATTTT.

This clone showed up just a few times. This chain uses TRBV7-8 with TRBJ2-7; perhaps TRBD1 as D (7 bases). The CDR3 is made up of 21 amino acids. V shed 6 bases and J shed 0 bases, with 33 bases lying between them. Germline V gene data show CDR1 as SGHVS and CDR2 as FQNEAQ. The CDR3 loop is CASRKRGYRGTDYQGSYEQYF. For the CDR3, the DNA is TGTGCCAGCAGGAAGAGGGGATACCGGGGGACAGACTATCAAGGCTCCTACGAGCAGTACTTC.

The chain carries TRBV5-4 and TRBJ1-1, with 8 bases identical to TRBD1. The CDR3 is 17 residues long. The germline V gene encodes CDR1 SGHNT and CDR2 YYREEE (reference sequence). With V trimmed by 2 bases and J by 0 bases, 9 bases remained unmatched. In DNA form, the CDR3 reads TGTGCCAGCAGCTTCCCCCCGGGACAGGACATGAACACTGAAGCTTTCTTT. This translates into CASSFPPGQDMNTEAFF.

The V gene is TRBV15, the J gene TRBJ2-5; D might be TRBD2 (6 bases). The germline V gene has CDR1 LNHNV and CDR2 YYDKDF (reference sequence). Trimming took off 5 bases at V and 7 bases at J, with 20 bases between the two ends. CDR3 length: 15 amino acids. CDR3 DNA: TGTGCCACCAGCCGCTCTAAATCAGTAGCGGCGACCCAGTACTTC. This gives the protein CATSRSKSVAATQYF.

The chain has TRBV6-2 or TRBV6-3 and TRBJ2-3; 9 bases line up with TRBD2. Germline assignment: CDR1 MNHEY and CDR2 SVGEGT. Losses at the gene ends were 0 bases for V and 4 bases for J; bases not matched to a gene: 17. The CDR3 spans 20 residues. The CDR3 protein is CASSYSRRLRSGREADTQYF. The CDR3 coding sequence is TGTGCCAGCAGTTACTCGAGAAGACTACGTAGCGGGAGAGAGGCAGATACGCAGTATTTT.

J is TRBJ2-7 and V is TRBV7-9, with D possibly being TRBD2 (6 bases). Between the trimmed V and J ends, which lost 6 bases and 0 bases, there was a span of 12 bases. This CDR3 comprises 14 residues. Germline V CDR1 and CDR2: SEHNR, FQNEAQ (reference sequence). CDR3 nucleotides: TGTGCCAGCAGGGATAGCGGAGACTCCTACGAGCAGTACTTC. It is translated as CASRDSGDSYEQYF.

This clone was counted between two and nine times. This rearrangement joins TRBV10-3 to TRBJ2-1; 11 bases are a match to TRBD2. There are 20 residues in the CDR3. The germline V gene has CDR1 ENHRY and CDR2 SYGVKD. Losses at the gene ends were 6 bases for V and 4 bases for J; bases not matched to a gene: 20. CDR3 DNA sequence: TGTGCCATCAGGGAGACTCATAGCGGGAGGGCCCTCATTTCGTACAATGAGCAGTTCTTC. Its protein is CAIRETHSGRALISYNEQFF.

The V and J genes are TRBV11-2 and TRBJ2-5; TRBD2 matches 8 bases. The CDR3 runs 15 residues. From germline, CDR1 is SGHAT and CDR2 FQNNGV. V shed 5 bases, J shed 1 base, and the junction held 6 bases outside the gene matches. The CDR3 region has the DNA TGTGCCAGCAGCCCGGGACTAGTACTCCAAGAGACCCAGTACTTC. This sequence encodes CASSPGLVLQETQYF.

In the case of this clone: One junction end does not reproduce the germline sequence, and a read error may be involved. This rearrangement joins TRBV7-7 to TRBJ2-2; TRBD2 matches 11 bases. The CDR3 is 16 residues long. CDR1 SSHAT and CDR2 FNYEAQ come from the germline V gene (reference sequence). The CDR3 loop is CASSHSGTSGTGELFF. In nucleotides, the CDR3 is TGTGCTAGCAGCCACTCCGGGACTAGCGGCACCGGGGAGCTGTTTTTT.

The chain is built from TRBV5-1 and TRBJ2-5; D might be TRBD1 (5 bases). CDR1 and CDR2 (germline): SGHRS, YFSETQ. Trimming removed 2 bases at V and 0 bases at J, with 11 bases between. The CDR3 loop spans 15 amino acids. The CDR3 DNA reads TGCGCCAGCAGCTTTGCGTGGGGCGACCAAGAGACCCAGTACTTC. The encoded protein is CASSFAWGDQETQYF.

This sequence joins TRBV9 and TRBJ2-1, with D uncertain. Germline-derived CDR1 and CDR2 are SGDLS and YYNGEE. The CDR3 is made up of 17 amino acids. V was shortened by 4 bases and J by 4 bases, with 21 bases between the two germline ends. CDR3 nucleotide sequence: TGTGCCAGCAGCACGGAGCCAGTCTCTCCTGCATACAATGAGCAGTTCTTC. It translates to CASSTEPVSPAYNEQFF.

This chain joins TRBV11-2 and TRBJ1-4; D is perhaps TRBD1 (6 bases). The germline CDR1 and CDR2 sequences are SGHAT and FQNNGV. The germline V and J ends were trimmed by 1 base and 1 base, with 13 bases remaining between them. The CDR3 runs 17 residues. The CDR3 loop is CASSLGGLGGTNEKLFF. CDR3 nucleotides: TGTGCCAGCAGCTTAGGAGGTTTAGGGGGAACTAATGAAAAACTGTTTTTT.

The genes are TRBV9 and TRBJ2-5, with D possibly being TRBD1 (5 bases). Per germline, CDR1 SGDLS and CDR2 YYNGEE. The CDR3 spans 14 residues. The V end lost 4 bases, the J end lost 7 bases, and 17 bases lay between the germline ends. CDR3 sequence (DNA): TGTGCCAGCAGCCCTCGGACAAGGCAGGGGACCCAGTACTTC. It codes for CASSPRTRQGTQYF. Full variable domain (remainder filled in from reference TRBV9 and TRBJ2-5): DSGVTQTPKHLITATGQRVTLRCSPRSGDLSVYWYQQSLDQGLQFLIQYYNGEERAKGNILERFSAQQFPDLHSELNLSSLELGDSALYFCASSPRTRQGTQYFGPGTRLLVL.

The rearrangement uses TRBV12-3 or TRBV12-4 and TRBJ1-2, with D hard to call. Trimming removed 5 bases from V and 6 bases from J, with 10 bases in between. The CDR3 is made up of 12 amino acids. The CDR3 region is CASSQVPNGYTF. CDR3 coding DNA: TGTGCCAGCAGTCAGGTCCCGAATGGCTACACCTTC.

The chain has TRBV14 and TRBJ2-5, with TRBD1 identical over 7 bases. This CDR3 comprises 15 residues. V was clipped by 5 bases and J by 4 bases; unmatched bases: 10. The germline V gene has CDR1 SGHDN and CDR2 FVKESK. CDR3 amino acids: CASSYKAPGGETQYF. The CDR3 DNA reads TGTGCCAGCAGCTATAAAGCCCCAGGGGGAGAGACCCAGTACTTC.

The chain has TRBV7-9 and TRBJ2-7; TRBD1 aligns across 8 bases. CDR3 length: 14 residues. CDR1 is SEHNR and CDR2 is FQNEAQ in the germline V gene (reference sequence). J was trimmed by 2 bases and V by 4 bases; bases with no gene match: 4. CDR3 sequence reads: CASSSRTGTYEQYF. In nucleotides, the CDR3 is TGTGCCAGCAGCTCCCGGACAGGGACCTACGAGCAGTACTTC.

The V and J genes are TRBV30 and TRBJ1-3, with TRBD1 matching over 7 bases. This CDR3 is 16 amino acids long. CDR1 is GTSNPN, CDR2 SVGIG, per germline (reference sequence). With V trimmed by 4 bases and J by 0 bases, 9 bases remained unmatched. This CDR3 reads CAWNTGALSSGNTIYF. In DNA form, the CDR3 reads TGTGCCTGGAACACAGGGGCGCTAAGCTCTGGAAACACCATATATTTT.

This clone was seen a single time. The CDR3 region is CASSLSTSGGGTWFF. The CDR3 DNA sequence: TGTGCCAGCAGTTTATCGACTAGCGGGGGGGGTACGTGGTTCTTC. The chain joins TRBV28 to TRBJ2-1; 14 bases line up with TRBD2. The CDR3 is 15 residues long. V was pared by 1 base and J by 15 bases, with 8 bases of the junction left unmatched. Germline V lookup: CDR1 MDHEN, CDR2 SYDVKM.

V and J are TRBV3-1 (or the pseudogene TRBV3-2) and TRBJ1-3, with 11 bases that match TRBD1. The CDR3 runs to 15 residues. Germline values: CDR1 LGHDT, CDR2 YNNKEL (reference sequence). J lost 7 bases, V lost 4 bases, and 6 bases had no gene match. The CDR3 nucleotides are TGTGCCAGCAGCCCTCGGACAGGGGGCCGGAACACCATATATTTT. Translating gives CASSPRTGGRNTIYF.

Note on this clone: Within the sample, other DNA sequences also encode this same CDR3. The genes are TRBV3-1 (or the pseudogene TRBV3-2) and TRBJ1-3, with 8 positions matching TRBD1. Losses at the gene ends were 5 bases for V and 0 bases for J; bases not matched to a gene: 3. This CDR3 contains 15 residues. CDR1 is LGHDT and CDR2 is YNNKEL in the germline V gene (reference sequence). The CDR3 DNA is TGTGCCAGCAGCACAACAGGGGGCTCTGGAAACACCATATATTTT. Translation gives CASSTTGGSGNTIYF.

The V gene is TRBV3-1 (or the pseudogene TRBV3-2), the J gene TRBJ2-7; TRBD2 might be the D (6 bases). V was trimmed by 4 bases and J by 2 bases, leaving 15 bases between them. The CDR3 has 15 amino acids. The V gene's germline CDR1 is LGHDT and CDR2 YNNKEL (reference sequence). This CDR3 is CASSPQGTYTYEQYF. The CDR3 nucleotides are TGTGCCAGCAGCCCCCAAGGGACTTATACCTACGAGCAGTACTTC.

The rearrangement joins TRBV30 to TRBJ1-1, with D maybe TRBD1 (5 bases). Trimming took off 4 bases at V and 8 bases at J, with 11 bases between the two ends. Looked up from germline, CDR1 is GTSNPN and CDR2 is SVGIG (reference sequence). The CDR3 totals 11 residues. Here the CDR3 DNA reads TGTGCCTGGAAGGGACTGGTCGAAGCTTTCTTT. Amino acid sequence: CAWKGLVEAFF.

The chain uses TRBV5-6 and TRBJ1-1; 9 bases are a match to TRBD1. CDR3 length equals 14 residues. V lost 0 bases and J lost 12; bases outside the gene matches: 9. CDR1 and CDR2 from the germline V gene are SGHDT and YYEEEE. The chain's CDR3 is CASSLGVTGGEPFF. For the CDR3, the DNA is TGTGCCAGCAGCTTGGGTGTTACAGGGGGCGAGCCTTTCTTT. The whole variable domain, filled in from reference TRBV5-6 and TRBJ1-1, reads DAGVTQSPTHLIKTRGQQVTLRCSPKSGHDTVSWYQQALGQGPQFIFQYYEEEERQRGNFPDRFSGHQFPNYSSELNVNALLLGDSALYLCASSLGVTGGEPFFGQGTRLTVV.

The V gene is TRBV30, the J gene TRBJ2-5, with 8 bases identical to TRBD1. V was pared by 5 bases and J by 3 bases, with 5 bases of the junction left unmatched. This CDR3 has 13 residues. CDR1 GTSNPN and CDR2 SVGIG come from the germline V gene (reference sequence). CDR3: CAWGGQAKETQYF. The CDR3 DNA follows: TGTGCCTGGGGGGGACAGGCTAAAGAGACCCAGTACTTC.

The V and J genes are TRBV11-2 and TRBJ2-3; possibly TRBD1 for D (7 bases). Germline V lookup: CDR1 SGHAT, CDR2 FQNNGV. V lost 6 bases and J lost 7, with 20 bases in between. The CDR3 has 15 residues. CDR3 residues: CASSLLRSGGNTQYF. As DNA, the CDR3 is TGTGCCAGCAGTTTGCTCCGATCAGGGGGGAATACGCAGTATTTT.